This T cell receptor (beta chain) came from a study of blood T cells in healthy people across ages. As for the study in general: Capturing about one barcoded beta molecule per two T cells was achieved by template switching.

Trimming at V came to 5 bases and at J to 9 bases, leaving 7 bases not matched to a gene. This CDR3 spans 13 amino acids. General observations from the study: Diversity figures based on one million T cells were deemed too low.

Primed by a sample-barcoded 5' primer and a J-beta primer mix, a second PCR proceeded for 7 to 11 cycles. Every cDNA molecule bore a tag from a template-switch adaptor containing 12 random nucleotides. Every individual sample yielded 2.5 million or more paired-end reads (each containing CDR3). One entry per CDR3 protein, called by TCRdb with MiXCR from the 5' RACE reads. Among more than 650,000 distinct CDR3 sequences, approximately 22% were seen once, and the ten largest hold roughly 22%. To note about this clonotype: Its antigen is still unknown.

The chain is built from TRBV12-3 or TRBV12-4 and TRBJ2-3; 8 nucleotides align to TRBD1. The receptor was isolated from a man aged 65 to 85 in good health. Sample: blood. CDR3 nucleotides: TGTGCCAGCAGTGGACAGGGATGGAGCACGCAGTATTTT. This gives the protein CASSGQGWSTQYF.